These 21 T cell receptor beta chains share one sample of origin, sequenced in a study of cytomegalovirus exposure and HLA in healthy donors (dated by TCRdb to about 2017). The library relied on the immunoSEQ multiplex PCR assay. The multiplex PCR relied on a mix of 60 forward primers for TCR Vbeta segments and 13 reverse primers for TCR Jbeta segments. The table was pulled from immuneACCESS by TCRdb, which kept in-frame rearrangements only. Such tables lose some clones; where checked, under half of the loss comes from unresolved V genes, and the rest has no known cause. This sample gives 150,000 to 180,000 clones in total; about 80% of them show up just once. The ten largest clones capture around 13% of the sample. Sequencing input: PBMCs. The origin of the receptors is a young man in good health and CMV-seropositive.

V and J are TRBV12-5 and TRBJ2-3; tentative D call: TRBD1 (6 bases). Germline CDR1 is LGHNT and CDR2 is FRNRAP. The V end lost 1 base, the J end lost 0 bases, and 11 bases lay between the germline ends. This CDR3 is built from 16 residues. The CDR3 loop reads CASGLGKGGSTDTQYF. CDR3 coding DNA: TGTGCTAGTGGTTTGGGTAAAGGGGGAAGCACAGATACGCAGTATTTT.

The chain uses TRBV20-1 and TRBJ1-1; D gene unclear. The CDR3 spans 11 residues. V was clipped by 5 bases and J by 1 base, with 5 bases between them. Germline lookup yields CDR1 DFQATT and CDR2 SNEGSKA (reference sequence). The CDR3 DNA is TGCAGTGCTTACAAGAACACTGAAGCTTTCTTT. Amino acids: CSAYKNTEAFF.

The genes are TRBV7-2 and TRBJ2-3; D possibly corresponds to TRBD2 (6 bases). The CDR3 contains 15 residues. V was pared by 2 bases and J by 5 bases, with 14 bases between. Per germline, CDR1 SGHTA and CDR2 FQGNSA. The CDR3 DNA sequence: TGTGCCAGCAGCTTATACCGGGAGACGGAAGATACGCAGTATTTT. Its translation: CASSLYRETEDTQYF. The entire variable domain, with the rest obtained from reference TRBV7-2 and TRBJ2-3, is as follows: GAGVSQSPSNKVTEKGKDVELRCDPISGHTALYWYRQSLGQGLEFLIYFQGNSAPDKSGLPSDRFSAERTGGSVSTLTIQRTQQEDSAVYLCASSLYRETEDTQYFGPGTRLTVL.

Notes on this clone: The sample carries other DNA sequences with the same CDR3. J is TRBJ2-1 and V is TRBV5-1; 9 bases fit TRBD2. Germline CDR1 reads SGHRS; CDR2 reads YFSETQ. This CDR3 is built from 16 residues. The junction had 10 bases not matched to a gene; V was cut back by 0 bases and J by 9 bases. CDR3 sequence reads: CASSLAAQREEGEQFF. In nucleotides, the CDR3 is TGCGCCAGCAGCTTGGCCGCCCAGCGGGAGGAAGGTGAGCAGTTCTTC.

V gene TRBV19 combines with J gene TRBJ2-7; no clear D. Trimming left V 3 bases short and J 4 bases short, with 16 bases between. Per the germline V gene, CDR1 is LNHDA and CDR2 is SQIVND (reference sequence). This CDR3 is built from 15 residues. CDR3 in amino acids: CASSMESSSPYEQYF. CDR3 sequence (DNA): TGTGCCAGTAGTATGGAGTCTAGTTCTCCGTACGAGCAGTACTTC.

The CDR3 protein is CASSVDGSGEYNEQFF. In nucleotides, the CDR3 is TGTGCCAGCAGTGTAGATGGTAGCGGAGAATACAATGAGCAGTTCTTC. This chain links TRBV2 with TRBJ2-1, with D tentatively TRBD2 (6 bases). CDR3 size: 16 residues. Germline V gene data show CDR1 as SNHLY and CDR2 as FYNNEI. Trimming took 4 bases from V and 4 from J, leaving 17 bases between them. The entire variable domain, with the rest obtained from reference TRBV2 and TRBJ2-1, is as follows: EPEVTQTPSHQVTQMGQEVILRCVPISNHLYFYWYRQILGQKVEFLVSFYNNEISEKSEIFDDQFSVERPDGSNFTLKIRSTKLEDSAMYFCASSVDGSGEYNEQFFGPGTRLTVL.

The chain uses TRBV28 and TRBJ2-2; tentative D call: TRBD1 (6 bases). From germline, CDR1 is MDHEN and CDR2 SYDVKM. Trimming removed 1 base from V and 7 bases from J, with 10 bases in between. The CDR3 is 14 amino acids. CDR3 sequence: CASSLSGAGGELFF. The CDR3 coding sequence is TGTGCCAGCAGTTTATCAGGGGCTGGCGGGGAGCTGTTTTTT.

This clone was found a few times. The V gene is TRBV7-2, the J gene TRBJ2-1; 11 bases line up with TRBD2. This CDR3 spans 12 amino acids. With V trimmed by 6 bases and J by 15 bases, 7 bases remained unmatched. Germline lookup yields CDR1 SGHTA and CDR2 FQGNSA. CDR3 nucleotide sequence: TGTGCCAGCAGTCTGACTAGCGGGAATAGGTTCTTC. Amino acids: CASSLTSGNRFF.

This chain connects TRBV27 to TRBJ2-7; D unclear. V gave up 7 bases and J gave up 9 bases, with 13 bases separating them. CDR1 and CDR2 (germline): MNHEY, SMNVEV (reference sequence). The CDR3 sequence is 11 residues long. The CDR3 coding sequence is TGTGCCAGCACCCCTCTATATGGGCAGTACTTC. Translated: CASTPLYGQYF.

This clone has more than one count but fewer than ten. The gene calls are TRBV11-2 and TRBJ2-7; D gene ambiguous. The CDR3 is 15 residues long. V shed 0 bases and J shed 3 bases, with 12 bases lying between them. The germline gives CDR1 SGHAT, CDR2 FQNNGV. The CDR3: CASSLDFGVVYEQYF. CDR3 bases: TGTGCCAGCAGCTTAGATTTCGGAGTGGTCTACGAGCAGTACTTC.

V gene TRBV6-1 combines with J gene TRBJ1-2; 7 nucleotides align to TRBD1. Per the germline V gene, CDR1 is MNHNS and CDR2 is SASEGT. V dropped 4 bases and J dropped 6; count of bases not matched to a gene: 17. The CDR3 sequence is 17 residues long. CDR3 sequence (DNA): TGTGCCAGCAGTGGGACAGGAGGTTCCTCCTCTGATGATGGCTACACCTTC. Protein: CASSGTGGSSSDDGYTF.

CDR3 sequence (DNA): TGTGCCAGCAGCCAAGCTCTTCAGGAGACCCAGTACTTC. It encodes CASSQALQETQYF. The V call is TRBV14, the J call TRBJ2-5; D gene ambiguous. Trimming left V 1 base short and J 5 bases short, with 8 bases between. The CDR3 runs 13 residues. From germline, CDR1 is SGHDN and CDR2 FVKESK.

This clone occurred a few times. V usage is TRBV7-9 and J usage is TRBJ1-2; D perhaps matches TRBD1 (5 bases). This CDR3 contains 15 residues. From germline, CDR1 is SEHNR and CDR2 FQNEAQ (reference sequence). The V gene lost 2 bases and the J gene lost 6 bases, with 16 bases spanning the gap. The CDR3 here is CASSLSIGEGDGYTF. CDR3 nucleotide sequence: TGTGCCAGCAGCTTAAGCATAGGCGAAGGGGATGGCTACACCTTC.

The chain couples TRBV9 to TRBJ2-2, with 7 bases aligning to TRBD1. CDR1 SGDLS and CDR2 YYNGEE come from the germline V gene. The CDR3 has 16 residues. V shed 3 bases, J shed 4 bases, and the junction held 9 bases outside the gene matches. The CDR3 loop reads CASSATSGTVTGELFF. The DNA for the CDR3 is TGTGCCAGCAGCGCAACATCCGGGACAGTCACCGGGGAGCTGTTTTTT.

The chain uses TRBV27 and TRBJ1-5; D may be TRBD1 (6 bases). Germline assignment: CDR1 MNHEY and CDR2 SMNVEV (reference sequence). CDR3 length equals 15 residues. V was trimmed by 6 bases and J by 1 base, leaving 13 bases between them. The CDR3 bases are TGTGCCAGCAGCCCCGAGGGGGTGAGCAATCAGCCCCAGCATTTT. This sequence encodes CASSPEGVSNQPQHF.

The chain has TRBV6-1 and TRBJ1-5; the match to TRBD1 covers 8 bases. The CDR3 has 20 residues. Unmatched junction bases numbered 13, after V lost 0 bases and J lost 0 bases. The germline V gene has CDR1 MNHNS and CDR2 SASEGT. CDR3 DNA: TGTGCCAGCAGTGAAGCGCTGGTCGGCAGGGGGCTCGATAGCAATCAGCCCCAGCATTTT. It specifies CASSEALVGRGLDSNQPQHF.

This chain links TRBV7-9 with TRBJ2-1; 7 nucleotides align to TRBD1. Germline V lookup: CDR1 SEHNR, CDR2 FQNEAQ (reference sequence). This CDR3 has 15 amino acids. V lost 5 bases to trimming and J lost 0 bases; unmatched junction nucleotides: 4. CDR3 protein: CASSPDRVSYNEQFF. The CDR3 DNA reads as TGTGCCAGCAGCCCAGACAGGGTCTCCTACAATGAGCAGTTCTTC.

The chain uses TRBV18 and TRBJ1-2; possibly TRBD1 for D (5 bases). Germline V gives CDR1 KGHSH, CDR2 LQKENI. V was clipped by 6 bases and J by 0 bases, with 17 bases between them. The CDR3 is 16 residues long. The CDR3 loop reads CASSPSRQMTNYGYTF. The CDR3 region has the DNA TGTGCCAGCTCCCCAAGCAGACAGATGACTAACTATGGCTACACCTTC.

This clone was seen only a few times. Different DNA sequences within this sample yield the same CDR3. The chain couples TRBV15 to TRBJ1-5; no firm D call. CDR3 length: 16 residues. CDR1 and CDR2 from the germline V gene are LNHNV and YYDKDF (reference sequence). Trimming removed 1 base from V and 0 bases from J, with 10 bases in between. CDR3 coding DNA: TGTGCCACCAGCAGAGGTGGCCAAAATAGCAATCAGCCCCAGCATTTT. Translating it yields CATSRGGQNSNQPQHF.

A word on this clone: Germline and junction disagree at one end, which may indicate a read error. The rearrangement uses TRBV7-9 and TRBJ1-1; the D is unclear. The CDR3 sequence is 15 residues long. Germline loops: CDR1 SEHNR, CDR2 FQNEAQ (reference sequence). This CDR3 reads CSSSLGVGQVTEAFF. CDR3 DNA sequence: TGTTCCAGCAGCTTAGGTGTTGGGCAGGTCACTGAAGCTTTCTTT.

This clone was recorded a few times. The gene calls are TRBV5-6 and TRBJ2-2; TRBD1 matches 8 bases. Germline-derived CDR1 and CDR2 are SGHDT and YYEEEE. With 0 bases clipped from V and 6 bases from J, the junction kept 1 base outside the gene matches. The CDR3 runs 14 residues. Here the CDR3 reads CASSLAGGSGELFF. The CDR3 bases are TGTGCCAGCAGCTTGGCAGGGGGCTCCGGGGAGCTGTTTTTT.